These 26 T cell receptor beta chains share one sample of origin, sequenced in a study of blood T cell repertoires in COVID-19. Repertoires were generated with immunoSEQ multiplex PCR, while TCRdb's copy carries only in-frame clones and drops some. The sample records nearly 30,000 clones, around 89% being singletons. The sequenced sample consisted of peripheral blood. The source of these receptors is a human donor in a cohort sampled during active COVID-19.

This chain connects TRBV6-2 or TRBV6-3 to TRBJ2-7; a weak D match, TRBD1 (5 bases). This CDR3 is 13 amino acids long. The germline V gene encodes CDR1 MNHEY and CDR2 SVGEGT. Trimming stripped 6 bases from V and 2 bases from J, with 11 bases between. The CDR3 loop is CASSQGAAYEQYF. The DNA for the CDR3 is TGTGCCAGCAGCCAAGGGGCAGCCTACGAGCAGTACTTC.

DNA for the CDR3: TGTGCCAGCAGCACCTGGACTAGCGGGGGCTCCTACGAGCAGTACTTC. Translating gives CASSTWTSGGSYEQYF. The J gene is TRBJ2-7, the V gene TRBV7-2; 13 bases map to TRBD2. The CDR3 sequence is 16 residues long. Germline CDR1 is SGHTA and CDR2 is FQGNSA. The J segment lost 0 bases and the V segment lost 5 bases, leaving 4 bases of the junction unmatched.

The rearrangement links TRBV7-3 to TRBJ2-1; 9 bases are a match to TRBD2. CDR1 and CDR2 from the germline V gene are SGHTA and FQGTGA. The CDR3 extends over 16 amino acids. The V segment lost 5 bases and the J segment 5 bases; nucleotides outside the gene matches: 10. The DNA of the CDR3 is TGTGCCAGCAGCCCCCGAGCAGCGGGGGGACACAATGAGCAGTTCTTC. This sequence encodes CASSPRAAGGHNEQFF. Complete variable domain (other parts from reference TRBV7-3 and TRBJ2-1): GAGVSQTPSNKVTEKGKYVELRCDPISGHTALYWYRQSLGQGPEFLIYFQGTGAADDSGLPNDRFFAVRPEGSVSTLKIQRTERGDSAVYLCASSPRAAGGHNEQFFGPGTRLTVL.

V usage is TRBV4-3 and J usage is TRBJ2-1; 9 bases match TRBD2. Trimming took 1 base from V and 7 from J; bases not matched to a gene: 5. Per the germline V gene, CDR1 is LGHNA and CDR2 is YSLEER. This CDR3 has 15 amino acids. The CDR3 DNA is TGCGCCAGCAGCCAAGGCGGGGGGGCCGGGAATGAGCAGTTCTTC. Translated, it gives CASSQGGGAGNEQFF.

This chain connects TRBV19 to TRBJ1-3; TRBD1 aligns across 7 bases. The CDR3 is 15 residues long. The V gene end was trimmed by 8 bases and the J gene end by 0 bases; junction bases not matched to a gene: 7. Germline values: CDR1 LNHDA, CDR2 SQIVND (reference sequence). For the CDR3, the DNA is TGTGCCAGTTCAGACAGGGTCAACTCTGGAAACACCATATATTTT. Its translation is CASSDRVNSGNTIYF. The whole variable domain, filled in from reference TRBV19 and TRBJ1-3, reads DGGITQSPKYLFRKEGQNVTLSCEQNLNHDAMYWYRQDPGQGLRLIYYSQIVNDFQKGDIAEGYSVSREKKESFPLTVTSAQKNPTAFYLCASSDRVNSGNTIYFGEGSWLTVV.

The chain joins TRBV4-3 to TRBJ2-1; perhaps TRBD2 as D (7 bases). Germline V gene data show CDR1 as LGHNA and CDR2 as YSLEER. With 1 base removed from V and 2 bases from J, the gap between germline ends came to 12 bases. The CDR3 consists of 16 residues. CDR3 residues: CASSQGGGGTYNEQFF. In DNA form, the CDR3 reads TGCGCCAGCAGCCAAGGTGGCGGGGGCACCTACAATGAGCAGTTCTTC.

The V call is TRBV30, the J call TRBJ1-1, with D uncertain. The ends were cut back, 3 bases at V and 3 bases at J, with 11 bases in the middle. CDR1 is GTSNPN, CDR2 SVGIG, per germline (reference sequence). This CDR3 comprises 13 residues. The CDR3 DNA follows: TGTGCCTGGAGCATTAGCGCAGACACTGAAGCTTTCTTT. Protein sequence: CAWSISADTEAFF.

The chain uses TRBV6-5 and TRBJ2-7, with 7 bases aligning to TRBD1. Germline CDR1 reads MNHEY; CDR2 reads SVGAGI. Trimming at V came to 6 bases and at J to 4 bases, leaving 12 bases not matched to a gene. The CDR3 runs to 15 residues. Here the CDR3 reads CASSRAPGTVYEQYF. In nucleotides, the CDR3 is TGTGCCAGCAGCCGAGCCCCTGGGACAGTATACGAGCAGTACTTC.

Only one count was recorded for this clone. The CDR3: CASSISSYNEQFF. DNA for the CDR3: TGTGCCAGCAGTATCAGCTCCTACAATGAGCAGTTCTTC. The J gene is TRBJ2-1, the V gene TRBV27, with D unclear. V gave up 5 bases and J gave up 0 bases, with 5 bases separating them. Per the germline V gene, CDR1 is MNHEY and CDR2 is SMNVEV (reference sequence). The CDR3 runs to 13 residues.

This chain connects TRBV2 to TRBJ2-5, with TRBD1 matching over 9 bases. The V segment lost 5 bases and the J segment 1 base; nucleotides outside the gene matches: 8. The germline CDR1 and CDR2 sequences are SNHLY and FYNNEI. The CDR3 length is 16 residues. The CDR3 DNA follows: TGTGCCAGCAGTCTCCTCGGGACAGGGCCCCAAGAGACCCAGTACTTC. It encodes CASSLLGTGPQETQYF.

CDR3: CASSFGKQGRVDEKLFF. DNA for the CDR3: TGTGCCAGCAGCTTCGGGAAGCAAGGGCGAGTCGATGAAAAACTGTTTTTT. This rearrangement joins TRBV7-2 to TRBJ1-4, with D uncertain. The CDR3 spans 17 residues. The ends were cut back, 3 bases at V and 6 bases at J, with 20 bases in the middle. Germline CDR1 SGHTA, CDR2 FQGNSA.

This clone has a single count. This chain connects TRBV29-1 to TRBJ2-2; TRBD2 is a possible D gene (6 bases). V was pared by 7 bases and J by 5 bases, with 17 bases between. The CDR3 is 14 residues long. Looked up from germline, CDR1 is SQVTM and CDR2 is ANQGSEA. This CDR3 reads CSADGGIGTGELFF. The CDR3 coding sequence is TGCAGCGCCGATGGGGGGATTGGGACCGGGGAGCTGTTTTTT.

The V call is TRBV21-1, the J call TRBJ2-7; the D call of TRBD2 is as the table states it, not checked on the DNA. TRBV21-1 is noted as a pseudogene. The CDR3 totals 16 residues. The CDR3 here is CASSKAARWRPYEQYF. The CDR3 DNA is TGTGCCAGCAGCAAAGCAGCACGGTGGAGACCCTACGAGCAGTACTTC.

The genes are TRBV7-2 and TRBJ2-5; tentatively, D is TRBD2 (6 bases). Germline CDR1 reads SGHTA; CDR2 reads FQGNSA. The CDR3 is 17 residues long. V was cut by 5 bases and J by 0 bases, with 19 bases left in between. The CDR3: CASSQPWDSRDQETQYF. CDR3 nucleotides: TGTGCCAGCAGCCAGCCCTGGGACTCGAGGGACCAAGAGACCCAGTACTTC.

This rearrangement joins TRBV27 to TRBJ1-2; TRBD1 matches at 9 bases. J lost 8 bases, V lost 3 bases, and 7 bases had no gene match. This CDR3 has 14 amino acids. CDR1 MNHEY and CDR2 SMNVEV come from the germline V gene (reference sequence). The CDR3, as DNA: TGTGCCAGCAGTTTTACAGGGGGCTTAGGGGGCTACACCTTC. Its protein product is CASSFTGGLGGYTF.

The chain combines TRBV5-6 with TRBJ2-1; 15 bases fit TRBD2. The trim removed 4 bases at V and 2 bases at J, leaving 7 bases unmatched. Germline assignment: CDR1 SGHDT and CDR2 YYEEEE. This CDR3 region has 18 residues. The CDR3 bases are TGTGCCAGCAGCCACGGACTAGCGGGGGGGTTTGCCTACAATGAGCAGTTCTTC. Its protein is CASSHGLAGGFAYNEQFF.

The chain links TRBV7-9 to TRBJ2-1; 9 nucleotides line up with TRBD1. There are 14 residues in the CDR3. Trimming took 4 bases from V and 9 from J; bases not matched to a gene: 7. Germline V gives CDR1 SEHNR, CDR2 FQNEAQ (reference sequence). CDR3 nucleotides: TGTGCCAGCAGCTCGTCGACAGGGGGAGGTGAGCAGTTCTTC. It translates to CASSSSTGGGEQFF.

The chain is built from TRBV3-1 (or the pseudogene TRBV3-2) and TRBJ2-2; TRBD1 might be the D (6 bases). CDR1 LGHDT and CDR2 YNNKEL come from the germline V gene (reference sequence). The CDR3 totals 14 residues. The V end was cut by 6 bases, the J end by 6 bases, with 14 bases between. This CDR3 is CASRITGSAGELFF. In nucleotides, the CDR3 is TGTGCCAGCAGAATTACAGGGAGCGCCGGGGAGCTGTTTTTT.

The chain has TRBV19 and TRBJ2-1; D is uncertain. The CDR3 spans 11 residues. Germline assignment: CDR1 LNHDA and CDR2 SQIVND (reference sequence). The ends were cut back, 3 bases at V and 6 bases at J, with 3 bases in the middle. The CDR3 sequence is CASSISNEQFF. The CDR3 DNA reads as TGTGCCAGTAGTATCAGCAATGAGCAGTTCTTC.

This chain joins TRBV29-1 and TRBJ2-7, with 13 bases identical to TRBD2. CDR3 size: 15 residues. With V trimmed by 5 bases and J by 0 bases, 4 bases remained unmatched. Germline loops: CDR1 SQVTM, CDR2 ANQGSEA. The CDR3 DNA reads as TGCAGCGTTTTGGGGACTAGCGGGGACTCCTACGAGCAGTACTTC. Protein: CSVLGTSGDSYEQYF.

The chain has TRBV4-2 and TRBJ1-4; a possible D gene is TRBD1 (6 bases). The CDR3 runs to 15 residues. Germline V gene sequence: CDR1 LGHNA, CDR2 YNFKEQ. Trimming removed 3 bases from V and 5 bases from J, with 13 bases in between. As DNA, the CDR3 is TGTGCCAGCAGCCAGCCGGGACATAGGAATGAAAAACTGTTTTTT. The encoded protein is CASSQPGHRNEKLFF.

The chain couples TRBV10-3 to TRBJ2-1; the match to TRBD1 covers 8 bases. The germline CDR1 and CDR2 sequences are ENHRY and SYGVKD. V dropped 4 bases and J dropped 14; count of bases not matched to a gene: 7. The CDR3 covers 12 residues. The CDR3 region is CAISGGTGLEFF. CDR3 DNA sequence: TGTGCCATCAGTGGCGGGACAGGCTTAGAGTTCTTC.

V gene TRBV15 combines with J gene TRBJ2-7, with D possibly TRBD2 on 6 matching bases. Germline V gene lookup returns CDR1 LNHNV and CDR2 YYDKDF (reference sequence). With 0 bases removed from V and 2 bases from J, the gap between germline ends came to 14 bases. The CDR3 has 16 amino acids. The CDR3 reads CATSRDFYRGTYEQYF. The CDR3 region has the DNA TGTGCCACCAGCAGAGATTTTTACCGGGGGACCTACGAGCAGTACTTC.

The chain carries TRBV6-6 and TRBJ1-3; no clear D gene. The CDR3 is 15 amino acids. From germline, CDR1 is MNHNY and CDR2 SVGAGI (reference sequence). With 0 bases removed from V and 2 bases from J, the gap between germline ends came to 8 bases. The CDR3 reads CASSYSRVAGNTIYF. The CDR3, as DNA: TGTGCCAGCAGTTACTCGCGTGTGGCTGGAAACACCATATATTTT.

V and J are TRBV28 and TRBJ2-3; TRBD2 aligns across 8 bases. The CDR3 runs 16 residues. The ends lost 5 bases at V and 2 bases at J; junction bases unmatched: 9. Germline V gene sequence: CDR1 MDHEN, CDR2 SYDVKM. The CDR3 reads CASSPEAGEITDTQYF. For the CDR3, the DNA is TGTGCCAGCAGTCCGGAAGCGGGGGAGATCACAGATACGCAGTATTTT.

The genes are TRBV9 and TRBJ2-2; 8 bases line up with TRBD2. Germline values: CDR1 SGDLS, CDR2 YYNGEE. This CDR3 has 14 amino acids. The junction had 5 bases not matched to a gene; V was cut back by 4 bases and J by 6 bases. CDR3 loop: CASSTRGGSGELFF. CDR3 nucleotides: TGTGCCAGCAGCACCCGGGGGGGCTCCGGGGAGCTGTTTTTT.